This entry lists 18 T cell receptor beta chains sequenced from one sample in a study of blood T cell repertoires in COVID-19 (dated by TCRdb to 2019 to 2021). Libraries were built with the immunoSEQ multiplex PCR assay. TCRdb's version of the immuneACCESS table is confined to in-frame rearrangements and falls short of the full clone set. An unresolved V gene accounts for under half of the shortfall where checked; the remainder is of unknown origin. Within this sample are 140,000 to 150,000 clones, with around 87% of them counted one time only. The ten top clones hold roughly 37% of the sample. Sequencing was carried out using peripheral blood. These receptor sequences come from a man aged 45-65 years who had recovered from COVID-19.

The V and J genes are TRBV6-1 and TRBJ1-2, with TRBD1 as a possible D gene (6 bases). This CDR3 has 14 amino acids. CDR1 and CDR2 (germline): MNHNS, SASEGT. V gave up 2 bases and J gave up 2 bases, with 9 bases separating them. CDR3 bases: TGTGCCAGCAGTGAATTGGGGGCCAACTATGGCTACACCTTC. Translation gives CASSELGANYGYTF.

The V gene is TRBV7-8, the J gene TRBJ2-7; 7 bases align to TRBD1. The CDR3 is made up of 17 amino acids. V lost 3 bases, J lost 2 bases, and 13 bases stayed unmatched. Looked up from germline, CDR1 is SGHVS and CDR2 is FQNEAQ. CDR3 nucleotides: TGTGCCAGCAGCTTCCTAATAAGGGGGCGAGAAACCTACGAGCAGTACTTC. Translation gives CASSFLIRGRETYEQYF.

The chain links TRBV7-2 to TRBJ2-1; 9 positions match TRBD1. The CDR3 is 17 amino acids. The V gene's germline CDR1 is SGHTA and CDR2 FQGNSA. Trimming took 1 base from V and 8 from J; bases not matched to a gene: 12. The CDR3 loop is CASSLGYRDRESDEQFF. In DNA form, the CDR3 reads TGTGCCAGCAGCTTAGGCTACCGGGACAGGGAGTCCGATGAGCAGTTCTTC. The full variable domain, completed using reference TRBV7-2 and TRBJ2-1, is GAGVSQSPSNKVTEKGKDVELRCDPISGHTALYWYRQSLGQGLEFLIYFQGNSAPDKSGLPSDRFSAERTGGSVSTLTIQRTQQEDSAVYLCASSLGYRDRESDEQFFGPGTRLTVL.

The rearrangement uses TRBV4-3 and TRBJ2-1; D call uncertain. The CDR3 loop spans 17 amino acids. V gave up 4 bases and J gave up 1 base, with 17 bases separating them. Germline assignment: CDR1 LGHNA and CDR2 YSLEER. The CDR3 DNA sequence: TGCGCCAGCAGCCCCGACTTTGTCGAGGCATCCTACAATGAGCAGTTCTTC. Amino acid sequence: CASSPDFVEASYNEQFF.

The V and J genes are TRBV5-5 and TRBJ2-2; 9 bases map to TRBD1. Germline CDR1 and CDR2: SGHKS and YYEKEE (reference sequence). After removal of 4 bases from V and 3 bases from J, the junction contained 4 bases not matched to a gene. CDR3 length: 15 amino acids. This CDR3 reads CASSKQGADTGELFF. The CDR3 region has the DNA TGTGCCAGCAGCAAACAGGGGGCCGACACCGGGGAGCTGTTTTTT.

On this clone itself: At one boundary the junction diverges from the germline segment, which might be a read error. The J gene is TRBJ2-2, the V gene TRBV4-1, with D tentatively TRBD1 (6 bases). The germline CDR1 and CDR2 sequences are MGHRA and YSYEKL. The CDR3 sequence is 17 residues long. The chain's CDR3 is CASSQVRAGAKTGELFF. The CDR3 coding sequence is TGCGCCAGCAGCCAAGTCCGAGCAGGGGCGAAAACCGGGGAGCTGTTTTTT.

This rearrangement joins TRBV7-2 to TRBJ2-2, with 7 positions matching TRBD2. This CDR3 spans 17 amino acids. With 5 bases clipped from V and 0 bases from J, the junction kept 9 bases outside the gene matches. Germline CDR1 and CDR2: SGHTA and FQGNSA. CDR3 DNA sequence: TGTGCCAGCAGCCCTCACTCGGGGGGAGCGAACACCGGGGAGCTGTTTTTT. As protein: CASSPHSGGANTGELFF.

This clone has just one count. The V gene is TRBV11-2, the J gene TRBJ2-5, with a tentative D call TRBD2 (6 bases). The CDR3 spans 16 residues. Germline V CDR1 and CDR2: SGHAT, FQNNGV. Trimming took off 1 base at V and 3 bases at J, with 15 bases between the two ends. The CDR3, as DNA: TGTGCCAGCAGCTTAGGTGGCGGGGCACAAAAAGAGACCCAGTACTTC. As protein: CASSLGGGAQKETQYF.

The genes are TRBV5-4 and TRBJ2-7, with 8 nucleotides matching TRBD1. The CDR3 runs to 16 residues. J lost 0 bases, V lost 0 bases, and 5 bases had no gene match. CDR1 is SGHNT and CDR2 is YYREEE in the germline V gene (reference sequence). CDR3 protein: CASSLAGQGSSYEQYF. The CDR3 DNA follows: TGTGCCAGCAGCTTGGCCGGACAGGGCAGCTCCTACGAGCAGTACTTC. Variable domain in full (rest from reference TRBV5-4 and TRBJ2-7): ETGVTQSPTHLIKTRGQQVTLRCSSQSGHNTVSWYQQALGQGPQFIFQYYREEENGRGNFPPRFSGLQFPNYSSELNVNALELDDSALYLCASSLAGQGSSYEQYFGPGTRLTVT.

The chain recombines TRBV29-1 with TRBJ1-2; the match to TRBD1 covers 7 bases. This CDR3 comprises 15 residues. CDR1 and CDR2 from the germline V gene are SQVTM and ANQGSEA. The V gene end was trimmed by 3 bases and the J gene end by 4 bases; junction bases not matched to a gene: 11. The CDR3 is CSVDSGRGGAYGYTF. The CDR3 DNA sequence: TGCAGCGTTGACAGCGGAAGAGGGGGCGCCTATGGCTACACCTTC.

The CDR3 sequence is CASSFGRENSYEQYF. CDR3 DNA sequence: TGTGCCAGCAGCTTCGGGCGGGAGAACTCCTACGAGCAGTACTTC. The rearrangement links TRBV7-9 to TRBJ2-7; 7 nucleotides agree with TRBD2. The CDR3 is 15 amino acids. The V and J ends lost 3 bases and 0 bases, in that order; junction bases with no gene match: 5. Germline CDR1 is SEHNR and CDR2 is FQNEAQ (reference sequence).

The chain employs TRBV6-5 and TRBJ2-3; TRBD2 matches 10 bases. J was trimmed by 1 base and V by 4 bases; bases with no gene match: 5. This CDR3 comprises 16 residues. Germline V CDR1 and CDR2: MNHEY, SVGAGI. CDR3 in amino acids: CASSSLTSGGTDTQYF. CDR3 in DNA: TGTGCCAGCAGTTCCCTCACTAGCGGGGGCACAGATACGCAGTATTTT.

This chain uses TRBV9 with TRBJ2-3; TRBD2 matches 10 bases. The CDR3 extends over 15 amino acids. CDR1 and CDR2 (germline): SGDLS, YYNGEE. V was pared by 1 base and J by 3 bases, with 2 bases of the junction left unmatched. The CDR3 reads CASSVTSGETDTQYF. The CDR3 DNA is TGTGCCAGCAGCGTAACTAGCGGGGAAACAGATACGCAGTATTTT.

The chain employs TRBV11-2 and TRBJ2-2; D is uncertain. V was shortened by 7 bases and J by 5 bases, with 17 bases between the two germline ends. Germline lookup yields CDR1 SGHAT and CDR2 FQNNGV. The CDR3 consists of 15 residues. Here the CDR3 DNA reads TGTGCCAGCACCAAGGAGCTAGTTTGGACCGGGGAGCTGTTTTTT. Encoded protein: CASTKELVWTGELFF.

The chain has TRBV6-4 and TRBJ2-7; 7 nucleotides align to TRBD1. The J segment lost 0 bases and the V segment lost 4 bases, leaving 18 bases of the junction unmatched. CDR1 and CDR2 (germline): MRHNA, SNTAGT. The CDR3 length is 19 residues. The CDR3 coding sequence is TGTGCCAGCAGTGTGAGACAGGGTCCCCTCCAACTTAGCTCCTACGAGCAGTACTTC. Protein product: CASSVRQGPLQLSSYEQYF.

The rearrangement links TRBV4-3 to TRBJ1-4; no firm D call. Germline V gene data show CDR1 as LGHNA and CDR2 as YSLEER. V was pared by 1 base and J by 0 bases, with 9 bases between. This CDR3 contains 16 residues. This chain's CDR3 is CASSQGMAATNEKLFF. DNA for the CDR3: TGCGCCAGCAGCCAAGGAATGGCTGCAACTAATGAAAAACTGTTTTTT.

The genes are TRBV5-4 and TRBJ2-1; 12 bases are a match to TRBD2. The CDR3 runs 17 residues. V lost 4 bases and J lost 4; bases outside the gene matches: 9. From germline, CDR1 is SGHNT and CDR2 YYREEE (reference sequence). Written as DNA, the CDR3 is TGTGCCAGCAGCCCAGGGACTAGCGGGCAAACATACAATGAGCAGTTCTTC. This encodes CASSPGTSGQTYNEQFF.

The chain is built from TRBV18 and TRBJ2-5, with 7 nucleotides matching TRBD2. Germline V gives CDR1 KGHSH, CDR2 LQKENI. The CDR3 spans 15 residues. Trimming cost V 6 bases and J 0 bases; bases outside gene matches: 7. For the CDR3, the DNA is TGTGCCAGCTCCCCCCACGGGGGGTACCAAGAGACCCAGTACTTC. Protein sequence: CASSPHGGYQETQYF.